This TCR beta chain is drawn from a study of blood T cell repertoires in COVID-19. This table comes from immunoSEQ multiplex PCR, and its TCRdb copy is limited to in-frame clones, with some not included. The sample records some 150,000 clones, under 90% being singletons. The CDR3 spans 16 residues. V lost 7 bases and J lost 4; bases outside the gene matches: 10. Germline assignment: CDR1 LNHDA and CDR2 SQIVND (reference sequence). In this sample, this clone turned up a few times. The rearrangement joins TRBV19 to TRBJ2-7; 13 bases match TRBD2. Sequenced: peripheral blood. The sequence was collected from a human donor in a cohort sampled during active COVID-19. CDR3 loop: CASTPNGLAGAYEQYF. In DNA form, the CDR3 reads TGTGCCAGTACCCCGAACGGACTAGCGGGGGCGTACGAGCAGTACTTC.